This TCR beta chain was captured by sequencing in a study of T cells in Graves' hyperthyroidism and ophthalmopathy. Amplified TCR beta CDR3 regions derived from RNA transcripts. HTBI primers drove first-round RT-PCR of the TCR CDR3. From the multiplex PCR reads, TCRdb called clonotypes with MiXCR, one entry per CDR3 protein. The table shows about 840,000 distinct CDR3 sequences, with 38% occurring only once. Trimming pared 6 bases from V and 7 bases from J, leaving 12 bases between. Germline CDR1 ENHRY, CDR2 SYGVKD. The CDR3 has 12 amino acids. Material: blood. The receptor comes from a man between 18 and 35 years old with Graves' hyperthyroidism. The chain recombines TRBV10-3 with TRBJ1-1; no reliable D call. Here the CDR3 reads CAIRGRSIEAFF. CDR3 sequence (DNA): TGTGCCATCAGGGGCAGATCAATTGAAGCTTTCTTT.